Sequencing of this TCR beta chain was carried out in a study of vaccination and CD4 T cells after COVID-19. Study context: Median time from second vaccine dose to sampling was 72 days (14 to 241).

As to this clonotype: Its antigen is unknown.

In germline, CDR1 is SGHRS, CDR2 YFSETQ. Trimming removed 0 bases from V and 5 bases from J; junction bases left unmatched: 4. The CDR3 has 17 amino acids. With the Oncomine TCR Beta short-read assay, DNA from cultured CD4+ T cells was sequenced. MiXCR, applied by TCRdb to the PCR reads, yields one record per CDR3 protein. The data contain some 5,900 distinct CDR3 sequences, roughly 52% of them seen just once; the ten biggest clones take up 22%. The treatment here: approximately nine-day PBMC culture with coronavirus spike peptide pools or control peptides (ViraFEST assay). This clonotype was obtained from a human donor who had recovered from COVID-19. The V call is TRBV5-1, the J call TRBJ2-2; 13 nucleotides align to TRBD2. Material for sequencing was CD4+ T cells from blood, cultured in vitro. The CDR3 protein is CASSLGLAGGRTGELFF. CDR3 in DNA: TGCGCCAGCAGCTTGGGACTAGCGGGGGGAAGGACCGGGGAGCTGTTTTTT.